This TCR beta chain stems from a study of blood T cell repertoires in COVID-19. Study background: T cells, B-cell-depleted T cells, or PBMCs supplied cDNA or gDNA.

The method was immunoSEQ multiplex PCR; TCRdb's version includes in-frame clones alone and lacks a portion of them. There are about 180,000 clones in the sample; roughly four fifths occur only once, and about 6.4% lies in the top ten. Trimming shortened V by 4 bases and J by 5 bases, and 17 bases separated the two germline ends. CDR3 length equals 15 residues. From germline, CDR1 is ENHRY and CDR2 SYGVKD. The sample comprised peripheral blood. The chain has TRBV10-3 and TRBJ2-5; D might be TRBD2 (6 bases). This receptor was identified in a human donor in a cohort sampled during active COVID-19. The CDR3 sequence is CAISGRAGREETQYF. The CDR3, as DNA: TGTGCCATCAGTGGGAGGGCAGGTAGAGAGGAGACCCAGTACTTC.